These 19 T cell receptor beta chains were sequenced from one sample in a study of low-dose radiotherapy and immunotherapy resistance in tumors. Time point denoted: before trial treatment. cDNA synthesis used a TRAV/TRBV-specific primer set for both chains. TCRs underwent about 22 PCR cycles of amplification with a constant-region primer and V-primer adapter. TCRdb reprocessed the reads with MiXCR, giving one entry per CDR3 protein. The profile shows some 60,000 distinct CDR3 sequences, around a quarter of them singletons. Material: PBMCs, obtained before treatment. These receptors were taken from a male donor with rectosigmoid adenocarcinoma.

V gene TRBV2 combines with J gene TRBJ2-5; maybe TRBD1 (6 bases). Germline CDR1 reads SNHLY; CDR2 reads FYNNEI. The length of the CDR3 is 13 residues. V was pared by 8 bases and J by 5 bases, with 15 bases between. The CDR3 is CASRGQRLETQYF. For the CDR3, the DNA is TGTGCCAGCCGAGGACAGAGGTTGGAGACCCAGTACTTC.

About this clonotype: This likely came from a read error, as a far larger clone is one base away. V is TRBV12-3 or TRBV12-4 and J is TRBJ2-1; D not resolved. Trimming shortened V by 6 bases and J by 10 bases, and 19 bases separated the two germline ends. This CDR3 has 14 residues. The CDR3 sequence is CASSPPRPPGEQFF. CDR3 sequence (DNA): TGTGCCAGCAGCCCCCCAAGGCCGCCTGGCGAGCAGTTCTTC.

Details on this clonotype: As the CDR3 is not closed by the conserved phenylalanine or tryptophan, this likely results from a read error. This chain links TRBV5-1 with TRBJ2-1; D may be TRBD2 (6 bases). V shed 5 bases and J shed 8 bases, with 23 bases lying between them. This CDR3 spans 16 amino acids. The germline V gene has CDR1 SGHRS and CDR2 YFSETQ. CDR3 in amino acids: CASRPLAAMTRDEQFS. CDR3 sequence (DNA): TGCGCCAGCAGACCCTTGGCTGCCATGACTAGAGATGAGCAGTTCTCC.

Worth noting for this clonotype: A far larger clone is only one base removed, so a read error is likely. The DNA of the CDR3 is TGTGCCAGCAGTTCACTGCCGGCCAGGGTAGCGGGAACTACCTCCTACGAGCAGTACTTC. Translated, it gives CASSSLPARVAGTTSYEQYF. This chain joins TRBV7-3 and TRBJ2-7; 8 bases map to TRBD2. The CDR3 has 20 amino acids. Germline lookup yields CDR1 SGHTA and CDR2 FQGTGA. J lost 0 bases, V lost 6 bases, and 22 bases had no gene match.

This clonotype was observed at least ten times. This chain joins TRBV18 and TRBJ2-5; D may be TRBD1 or TRBD2 (5 bases each). Germline V gene sequence: CDR1 KGHSH, CDR2 LQKENI. The CDR3 totals 16 residues. Trimming took off 2 bases at V and 7 bases at J, with 20 bases between the two ends. CDR3 protein: CASSPSSGTPDLTQYF. The CDR3 DNA follows: TGTGCCAGCTCACCATCGTCCGGGACCCCGGATTTGACCCAGTACTTC.

The V call is TRBV28, the J call TRBJ2-7; 7 bases map to TRBD1. V was pared by 3 bases and J by 2 bases, with 7 bases of the junction left unmatched. This CDR3 region has 15 residues. Germline V gene sequence: CDR1 MDHEN, CDR2 SYDVKM. The CDR3 DNA reads TGTGCCAGCAGTTTCAGGGGGTGGGAGACCTACGAGCAGTACTTC. This translates into CASSFRGWETYEQYF.

This clonotype was found many times. The J gene is TRBJ1-4, the V gene TRBV12-3 or TRBV12-4; TRBD1 matches 8 bases. The CDR3 length is 17 residues. The ends lost 3 bases at V and 7 bases at J; junction bases unmatched: 13. As DNA, the CDR3 is TGTGCCAGCAGTTTTCAGGGGGCGGTTGGTGGACGTGAAAAACTGTTTTTT. Translation: CASSFQGAVGGREKLFF.

In regard to this clonotype: Only one base separates this from a far larger clonotype, so it likely reflects a read error. This chain uses TRBV29-1 with TRBJ2-1, with 13 bases fitting TRBD2. This CDR3 comprises 14 residues. In germline, CDR1 is SQVTM, CDR2 ANQGSEA. V trimming: 5 bases; J trimming: 13 bases; junction bases outside the gene matches: 11. CDR3 nucleotides: TGCAGCGTTCTACTAGCGGGAGGGAAAGAGACCCAGTTCTTC. Translated: CSVLLAGGKETQFF.

The chain couples TRBV10-3 to TRBJ1-1; D might be TRBD1 (5 bases). Between the trimmed V and J ends, which lost 4 bases and 2 bases, there was a span of 11 bases. This CDR3 is built from 14 residues. Germline CDR1 and CDR2: ENHRY and SYGVKD. The CDR3 DNA sequence: TGTGCCATCAGTGGAACAGGAGATAACACTGAAGCTTTCTTT. This translates into CAISGTGDNTEAFF.

Ten or more counts support this clonotype. The chain recombines TRBV20-1 with TRBJ2-1, with 8 positions matching TRBD1. The length of the CDR3 is 16 residues. From germline, CDR1 is DFQATT and CDR2 SNEGSKA (reference sequence). The V and J ends lost 5 bases and 0 bases, in that order; junction bases with no gene match: 9. CDR3: CSAPDRGSLSYNEQFF. The CDR3 bases are TGCAGTGCTCCTGACAGGGGTTCCCTCTCCTACAATGAGCAGTTCTTC.

This clonotype was counted at least ten times. The chain couples TRBV19 to TRBJ2-2; 16 nucleotides line up with TRBD2. The V gene's germline CDR1 is LNHDA and CDR2 SQIVND (reference sequence). This CDR3 has 19 residues. Trimming took 1 base from V and 5 from J; bases not matched to a gene: 7. The CDR3 sequence: CASSIGGLAGGPRTGELFF. Written as DNA, the CDR3 is TGTGCCAGTAGTATAGGGGGACTAGCGGGAGGGCCGCGGACCGGGGAGCTGTTTTTT.

This clonotype was observed a single time. V is TRBV7-9 and J is TRBJ1-2, with a tentative D call TRBD1 (5 bases). The V and J ends lost 1 base and 6 bases respectively, with 15 bases between them. The CDR3 loop spans 15 amino acids. Germline V gives CDR1 SEHNR, CDR2 FQNEAQ (reference sequence). CDR3 bases: TGTGCCAGCAGCTTAGAGGGACTTCCCGCGAATGGCTACACCTTC. It encodes CASSLEGLPANGYTF.

This clonotype showed up just a few times. This probably arose from a read error, given a far larger clone one base away. The CDR3: CASTERPSSYEQFF. As DNA, the CDR3 is TGTGCCAGCACCGAGAGGCCAAGCTCCTACGAGCAGTTCTTC. V gene TRBV2 combines with J gene TRBJ2-1; D not resolved. The CDR3 runs 14 residues. CDR1 and CDR2 (germline): SNHLY, FYNNEI. The V end was cut by 7 bases, the J end by 10 bases, with 20 bases between.

In its sample, this clonotype was seen many times. The J gene is TRBJ2-1, the V gene TRBV29-1; 8 nucleotides agree with TRBD2. The CDR3 is made up of 15 amino acids. In germline, CDR1 is SQVTM, CDR2 ANQGSEA. The J segment lost 7 bases and the V segment lost 0 bases, leaving 8 bases of the junction unmatched. CDR3: CSVEDQREGMNEQFF. DNA of the CDR3: TGCAGCGTTGAAGATCAACGGGAGGGCATGAATGAGCAGTTCTTC.

The table lists this clonotype with many counts. The rearrangement joins TRBV2 to TRBJ1-5; D remains unclear. The CDR3 has 13 residues. V was pared by 6 bases and J by 1 base, with 7 bases between. CDR1 and CDR2 (germline): SNHLY, FYNNEI. The CDR3 DNA follows: TGTGCCAGCAGGGGTTTGAGCAATCAGCCCCAGCATTTT. This gives the protein CASRGLSNQPQHF. Complete variable domain (other parts from reference TRBV2 and TRBJ1-5): EPEVTQTPSHQVTQMGQEVILRCVPISNHLYFYWYRQILGQKVEFLVSFYNNEISEKSEIFDDQFSVERPDGSNFTLKIRSTKLEDSAMYFCASRGLSNQPQHFGDGTRLSIL.

Regarding this clonotype: One junction end does not reproduce the germline sequence, and a read error may be involved. The genes are TRBV12-3 or TRBV12-4 and TRBJ2-7; TRBD2 is a possible D gene (6 bases). This CDR3 has 14 residues. CDR3 amino acids: CASGQGAVGGELYF. As DNA, the CDR3 is TGTGCCAGCGGACAAGGGGCGGTTGGCGGGGAGCTGTACTTC.

This clonotype was detected many times. This chain connects TRBV20-1 to TRBJ1-5; weak D call: TRBD1 (6 bases). Trimming cost V 0 bases and J 6 bases, with 15 bases left between them. This CDR3 is 15 amino acids long. CDR1 is DFQATT, CDR2 SNEGSKA, per germline (reference sequence). The CDR3 loop reads CSARDRKGGGQPQHF. The CDR3 DNA reads TGCAGTGCTAGAGACCGAAAAGGGGGGGGTCAGCCCCAGCATTTT.

Turning to this clonotype: This likely reflects a read error, since a far larger clone is one base away. This chain links TRBV18 with TRBJ2-7; 11 bases are a match to TRBD1. The CDR3 is 15 amino acids. In germline, CDR1 is KGHSH, CDR2 LQKENI. J gave up 7 bases and V 3 bases, and 8 bases lay outside the gene matches. This CDR3 reads CASSPDRGRHNEQYF. The CDR3, as DNA: TGTGCCAGCTCACCGGACAGGGGGCGGCACAATGAGCAGTACTTC.

This clonotype occurred a few times. The gene calls are TRBV28 and TRBJ2-4; TRBD1 matches 8 bases. This CDR3 region has 15 residues. CDR1 is MDHEN and CDR2 is SYDVKM in the germline V gene. The junction had 2 bases not matched to a gene; V was cut back by 2 bases and J by 2 bases. As DNA, the CDR3 is TGTGCCAGCAGTTTAACAGGGGGGACCAAAAACATTCAGTACTTC. This translates into CASSLTGGTKNIQYF.